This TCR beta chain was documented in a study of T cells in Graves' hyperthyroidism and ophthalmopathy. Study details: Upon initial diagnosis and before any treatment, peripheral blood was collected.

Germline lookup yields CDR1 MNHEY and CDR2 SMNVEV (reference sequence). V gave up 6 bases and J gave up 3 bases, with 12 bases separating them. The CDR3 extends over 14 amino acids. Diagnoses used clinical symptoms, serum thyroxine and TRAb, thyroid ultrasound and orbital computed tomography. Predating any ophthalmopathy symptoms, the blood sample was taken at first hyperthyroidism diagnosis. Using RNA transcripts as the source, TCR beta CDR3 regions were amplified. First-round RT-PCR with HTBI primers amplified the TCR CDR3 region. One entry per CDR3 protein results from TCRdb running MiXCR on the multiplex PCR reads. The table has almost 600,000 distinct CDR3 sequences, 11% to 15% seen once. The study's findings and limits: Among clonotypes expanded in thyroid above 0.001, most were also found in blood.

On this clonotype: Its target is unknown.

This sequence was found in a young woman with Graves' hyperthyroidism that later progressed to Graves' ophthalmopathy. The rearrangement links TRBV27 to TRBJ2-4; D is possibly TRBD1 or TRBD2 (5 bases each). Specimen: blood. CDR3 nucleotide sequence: TGTGCCAGCAGAAGGGGAGTTGGCAAAAACATTCAGTACTTC. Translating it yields CASRRGVGKNIQYF.